The 30 T cell receptor beta chains given below trace back to one sample, sequenced in a study of T cells in Graves' hyperthyroidism and ophthalmopathy (dated by TCRdb to about 2019). Libraries were built with multiplex PCR. The run used an Illumina HiSeq 2000. The TCR beta CDR3 regions were amplified from RNA transcripts. For the first round of RT-PCR on the TCR CDR3, the HTBI primer set was used together with the Qiagen OneStep RT-PCR kit. TCRdb cleaned the public reads at Q25 with fastp, built clones with MiXCR and kept in-frame beta chains. Each entry is one CDR3 protein sequence, shown with its most common DNA and genes. Present in this sample are more than 350,000 distinct CDR3 sequences, nearly 15% of which were seen just once. The top ten clones comprise roughly 19% of the sample. The source material was blood. The receptors shown here come from a woman aged 60 to 75 with Graves' ophthalmopathy.

This clonotype was counted at least ten times. In nucleotides, the CDR3 is TGTGCCAGCAGTTCCCTACAGGGCCCCCAAGAGACCCAGTACTTC. Amino acids: CASSSLQGPQETQYF. The V and J genes are TRBV12-3 or TRBV12-4 and TRBJ2-5; D might be TRBD1 (6 bases). The CDR3 runs 15 residues. V gave up 4 bases and J gave up 1 base, with 13 bases separating them.

The rearrangement uses TRBV20-1 and TRBJ1-5; 7 bases line up with TRBD1. This CDR3 has 13 residues. CDR1 is DFQATT and CDR2 is SNEGSKA in the germline V gene (reference sequence). This CDR3 reads CSGEGAGNQPQHF. As DNA, the CDR3 is TGCAGCGGCGAGGGGGCGGGCAATCAGCCCCAGCATTTT.

The chain is built from TRBV28 and TRBJ2-2; D possibly corresponds to TRBD2 (6 bases). The V and J ends lost 7 bases and 9 bases respectively, with 18 bases between them. Germline V CDR1 and CDR2: MDHEN, SYDVKM. This CDR3 is 14 amino acids long. The CDR3 DNA sequence: TGTGCCAGCACGGCCGCCGGGGGTGGCCGGGAGCTGTTTTTT. This encodes CASTAAGGGRELFF.

This clonotype came up a few times. The V and J genes are TRBV20-1 and TRBJ1-5, with D possibly being TRBD1 (6 bases). CDR3 length equals 15 residues. CDR1 and CDR2 (germline): DFQATT, SNEGSKA (reference sequence). The ends were cut back, 3 bases at V and 3 bases at J, with 15 bases in the middle. The CDR3 loop reads CSASAPRGDNQPQHF. CDR3 nucleotides: TGCAGTGCTAGTGCGCCGAGGGGGGACAATCAGCCCCAGCATTTT.

V and J are TRBV28 and TRBJ1-4, with unresolved D. This CDR3 contains 16 residues. CDR1 and CDR2 from the germline V gene are MDHEN and SYDVKM. V lost 1 base and J 8 bases, leaving 17 bases between the germline ends. DNA for the CDR3: TGTGCCAGCAGTTTATCCTTAGAGGGCCCACGCGAAAAACTGTTTTTT. It encodes CASSLSLEGPREKLFF.

This clonotype has just a few counts. J is TRBJ1-2 and V is TRBV6-6; D is unclear. Germline CDR1 is MNHNY and CDR2 is SVGAGI (reference sequence). Trimming stripped 0 bases from V and 2 bases from J, with 13 bases between. The CDR3 is 16 amino acids. The DNA of the CDR3 is TGTGCCAGCAGTTACTCGGGCCAGGTGATCAACTATGGCTACACCTTC. It specifies CASSYSGQVINYGYTF.

This clonotype was counted between two and nine times. V is TRBV27 and J is TRBJ1-1; D gene ambiguous. There are 16 residues in the CDR3. V lost 5 bases and J 3 bases, leaving 19 bases between the germline ends. Germline V CDR1 and CDR2: MNHEY, SMNVEV (reference sequence). CDR3 loop: CASSTGLGRPYTEAFF. The CDR3 nucleotides are TGTGCCAGCAGTACGGGCCTCGGGAGGCCGTACACTGAAGCTTTCTTT.

This clonotype has ten or more counts. J is TRBJ2-7 and V is TRBV6-1, with D perhaps TRBD1 (5 bases). Trimming removed 0 bases at V and 5 bases at J, with 20 bases between. This CDR3 has 17 residues. From germline, CDR1 is MNHNS and CDR2 SASEGT. The CDR3, as DNA: TGTGCCAGCAGTGAAGCGCTTCAGGGCAGGATGGACCACGAGCAGTACTTC. Translating it yields CASSEALQGRMDHEQYF.

In this sample, this clonotype turned up a few times. This chain's CDR3 is CSASLGLGELFF. The CDR3 DNA follows: TGCAGTGCTAGTCTCGGCCTCGGGGAGCTGTTTTTT. This chain connects TRBV20-1 to TRBJ2-2; D uncertain. Germline values: CDR1 DFQATT, CDR2 SNEGSKA (reference sequence). V was clipped by 3 bases and J by 7 bases, with 9 bases between them. The length of the CDR3 is 12 residues.

The table lists this clonotype with many counts. V is TRBV2 and J is TRBJ2-3, with TRBD2 identical over 11 bases. With 6 bases clipped from V and 3 bases from J, the junction kept 8 bases outside the gene matches. The CDR3 sequence is 16 residues long. Germline values: CDR1 SNHLY, CDR2 FYNNEI. The CDR3 DNA follows: TGTGCCAGCAGGGCTACTAGCGGGAGAGGGACAGATACGCAGTATTTT. It specifies CASRATSGRGTDTQYF.

In its sample, this clonotype was seen many times. The rearrangement links TRBV4-2 to TRBJ2-1; TRBD2 matches at 7 bases. Per the germline V gene, CDR1 is LGHNA and CDR2 is YNFKEQ. The junction had 14 bases not matched to a gene; V was cut back by 0 bases and J by 9 bases. CDR3 length equals 17 residues. CDR3 coding DNA: TGTGCCAGCAGCCAAGAAGCGGACGGGAGGACCCTGGCTGAGCAGTTCTTC. This encodes CASSQEADGRTLAEQFF.

A remark on this clonotype: The conserved phenylalanine or tryptophan normally closing the CDR3 is absent here, so this likely arose from a read error. The chain joins TRBV6-2 or TRBV6-3 to TRBJ2-1; a possible D gene is TRBD2 (5 bases). Between the trimmed V and J ends, which lost 8 bases and 0 bases, there was a span of 14 bases. CDR3 size: 15 residues. The germline CDR1 and CDR2 sequences are MNHEY and SVGEGT. In DNA, the CDR3 is TGTGCCAGCGGGCGGACTGGCGCCTCCTACAATGAGCAGTTCCTC. Protein product: CASGRTGASYNEQFL.

This clonotype occurred a few times. An end of the junction does not agree with germline; a read error may underlie this. The chain has TRBV7-9 and TRBJ2-5, with a possible D match to TRBD1 (5 bases). This CDR3 has 13 residues. Germline V lookup: CDR1 SEHNR, CDR2 FQNEAQ (reference sequence). The CDR3 DNA follows: TGTGCCAGCAGCTTAGAGACAGAGGAAGGGGTACACTTC. Its translation is CASSLETEEGVHF.

This clonotype has just a few counts. The V call is TRBV27, the J call TRBJ1-2; the D gene is possibly TRBD1 (5 bases). CDR3 length equals 14 residues. CDR1 is MNHEY and CDR2 is SMNVEV in the germline V gene (reference sequence). Trimming stripped 7 bases from V and 4 bases from J, with 16 bases between. This CDR3 is CASTFNPGSYGYTF. Written as DNA, the CDR3 is TGTGCCAGCACCTTTAATCCAGGGAGCTATGGCTACACCTTC.

Only a few counts were recorded for this clonotype. The rearrangement joins TRBV20-1 to TRBJ2-2; possible D gene TRBD2, 5 bases. The CDR3 loop spans 11 amino acids. The germline gives CDR1 DFQATT, CDR2 SNEGSKA (reference sequence). The V and J ends lost 5 bases and 6 bases respectively, with 7 bases between them. The chain's CDR3 is CSAGGPGELFF. CDR3 in DNA: TGCAGTGCTGGCGGGCCCGGGGAGCTGTTTTTT.

The rearrangement uses TRBV4-1 and TRBJ1-2; 7 nucleotides match TRBD1. Per the germline V gene, CDR1 is MGHRA and CDR2 is YSYEKL. The CDR3 loop spans 16 amino acids. J gave up 4 bases and V 0 bases, and 8 bases lay outside the gene matches. CDR3: CASSQDNWGQIYGYTF. CDR3 DNA sequence: TGCGCCAGCAGCCAAGACAATTGGGGACAGATCTATGGCTACACCTTC.

This clonotype was counted ten times or more. The J gene is TRBJ2-6, the V gene TRBV3-1, with 7 bases identical to TRBD1. Germline V gene sequence: CDR1 LGHDT, CDR2 YNNKEL (reference sequence). CDR3 size: 14 residues. The V segment lost 10 bases and the J segment 4 bases; nucleotides outside the gene matches: 7. The CDR3 spells CATSTGSGANVLTF. In DNA form, the CDR3 reads TGTGCCACCTCGACAGGGTCCGGGGCCAACGTCCTGACTTTC. Together with reference TRBV3-1 and TRBJ2-6, the CDR3 gives the full variable domain: DTAVSQTPKYLVTQMGNDKSIKCEQNLGHDTMYWYKQDSKKFLKIMFSYNNKELIINETVPNRFSPKSPDKAHLNLHINSLELGDSAVYFCATSTGSGANVLTFGAGSRLTVL.

In its sample, this clonotype was seen many times. V is TRBV2 and J is TRBJ2-7; D is undetermined. The CDR3 loop spans 14 amino acids. Germline loops: CDR1 SNHLY, CDR2 FYNNEI. The V end was cut by 1 base, the J end by 5 bases, with 12 bases between. The DNA of the CDR3 is TGTGCCAGCAGTGAAGACCACAACCGCGACGAGCAGTACTTC. This translates into CASSEDHNRDEQYF.

This clonotype showed up many times. V usage is TRBV2 and J usage is TRBJ2-5; D is perhaps TRBD1 (6 bases). V was pared by 4 bases and J by 4 bases, with 19 bases between. Germline V gene sequence: CDR1 SNHLY, CDR2 FYNNEI. CDR3 length: 16 amino acids. In DNA, the CDR3 is TGTGCCAGCAGTGGTGATGTCAGGGGTATTGTAGAGACCCAGTACTTC. Amino acids: CASSGDVRGIVETQYF.

This clonotype appeared many times. The CDR3 region is CASRRYYEQYF. In DNA, the CDR3 is TGTGCCAGCAGGCGATACTACGAGCAGTACTTC. V usage is TRBV11-2 and J usage is TRBJ2-7; D uncertain. V was clipped by 6 bases and J by 3 bases, with 6 bases between them. The CDR3 loop spans 11 amino acids. The germline gives CDR1 SGHAT, CDR2 FQNNGV.

This clonotype has at least ten counts. This chain links TRBV6-2 or TRBV6-3 with TRBJ2-7; the D is unclear. The CDR3 contains 13 residues. Germline V gives CDR1 MNHEY, CDR2 SVGEGT. V gave up 4 bases and J gave up 0 bases, with 7 bases separating them. The CDR3 spells CASSFRSSYEQYF. The CDR3 nucleotides read TGTGCCAGCAGTTTCCGTAGCTCCTACGAGCAGTACTTC.

This clonotype has just a few counts. This chain links TRBV28 with TRBJ2-1, with a weak D call TRBD2 (7 bases). The germline gives CDR1 MDHEN, CDR2 SYDVKM. The V end was cut by 3 bases, the J end by 2 bases, with 20 bases between. The CDR3 sequence is 18 residues long. The CDR3 loop reads CASSLRGGGEGPYNEQFF. The CDR3 DNA reads as TGTGCCAGCAGTTTGAGGGGGGGAGGGGAGGGACCCTACAATGAGCAGTTCTTC.

This clonotype was counted ten times or more. This chain uses TRBV20-1 with TRBJ2-7; the match to TRBD2 covers 10 bases. Germline assignment: CDR1 DFQATT and CDR2 SNEGSKA (reference sequence). J lost 1 base, V lost 6 bases, and 9 bases had no gene match. CDR3 length: 15 residues. The CDR3 loop reads CSAPGVLAGSYEQYF. The CDR3, as DNA: TGCAGTGCCCCCGGAGTACTAGCGGGATCCTACGAGCAGTACTTC.

J is TRBJ1-1 and V is TRBV4-2, with D perhaps matching TRBD1 (6 bases). There are 17 residues in the CDR3. Trimming stripped 0 bases from V and 7 bases from J, with 21 bases between. CDR1 and CDR2 from the germline V gene are LGHNA and YNFKEQ. In DNA form, the CDR3 reads TGTGCCAGCAGCCAAGATAAATCAAGGGACATCCAAGGTGAAGCTTTCTTT. Translation gives CASSQDKSRDIQGEAFF.

There are many counts of this clonotype. This sequence joins TRBV5-1 and TRBJ2-1; D uncertain. The V gene lost 1 base and the J gene lost 3 bases, with 2 bases spanning the gap. Germline loops: CDR1 SGHRS, CDR2 YFSETQ. The CDR3 has 12 amino acids. DNA of the CDR3: TGCGCCAGCAGCTTGTACTACAATGAGCAGTTCTTC. It specifies CASSLYYNEQFF.

This clonotype was recorded many times. This chain uses TRBV6-5 with TRBJ2-3, with 7 bases fitting TRBD1. The ends lost 2 bases at V and 5 bases at J; junction bases unmatched: 10. This CDR3 contains 16 residues. CDR1 MNHEY and CDR2 SVGAGI come from the germline V gene. The CDR3 DNA follows: TGTGCCAGCAGTTACCCCTCGGACAGGAGGAGAGATACGCAGTATTTT. Translating it yields CASSYPSDRRRDTQYF.

This clonotype came up a few times. The CDR3 DNA reads as TGTGCCAGCAGTTTATTCCGCTGGGCCGGGAGCACTGAAGCTTTCTTT. It translates to CASSLFRWAGSTEAFF. J is TRBJ1-1 and V is TRBV28; the D is unclear. Looked up from germline, CDR1 is MDHEN and CDR2 is SYDVKM. V gave up 1 base and J gave up 4 bases, with 16 bases separating them. CDR3 size: 16 residues.

The table lists this clonotype with many counts. The chain joins TRBV20-1 to TRBJ2-7; tentative D call: TRBD2 (6 bases). Germline V gives CDR1 DFQATT, CDR2 SNEGSKA (reference sequence). The CDR3 is made up of 12 amino acids. The CDR3 region has the DNA TGCACCGCGCGAGGGGAGGTCGGCGAGCAGTACTTC. Translation gives CTARGEVGEQYF.

V and J are TRBV6-1 and TRBJ1-4, with 8 bases lining up with TRBD1. V gave up 7 bases and J gave up 7 bases; unmatched junction bases: 11. In germline, CDR1 is MNHNS, CDR2 SASEGT. The CDR3 length is 15 residues. The chain's CDR3 is CASTPGQGVGEKLFF. The DNA of the CDR3 is TGTGCCAGCACCCCAGGACAGGGTGTTGGTGAAAAACTGTTTTTT.

This clonotype appeared a few times. The chain uses TRBV28 and TRBJ2-1; D is tentatively TRBD1 or TRBD2 (8 bases each). CDR1 is MDHEN and CDR2 is SYDVKM in the germline V gene. Deletions cut 5 bases from V and 15 bases from J, with 26 bases between. The CDR3 spans 15 residues. CDR3: CASSPRTGSSGMPFF. CDR3 nucleotides: TGTGCCAGCAGTCCTCGGACAGGGAGTAGCGGGATGCCGTTCTTC.